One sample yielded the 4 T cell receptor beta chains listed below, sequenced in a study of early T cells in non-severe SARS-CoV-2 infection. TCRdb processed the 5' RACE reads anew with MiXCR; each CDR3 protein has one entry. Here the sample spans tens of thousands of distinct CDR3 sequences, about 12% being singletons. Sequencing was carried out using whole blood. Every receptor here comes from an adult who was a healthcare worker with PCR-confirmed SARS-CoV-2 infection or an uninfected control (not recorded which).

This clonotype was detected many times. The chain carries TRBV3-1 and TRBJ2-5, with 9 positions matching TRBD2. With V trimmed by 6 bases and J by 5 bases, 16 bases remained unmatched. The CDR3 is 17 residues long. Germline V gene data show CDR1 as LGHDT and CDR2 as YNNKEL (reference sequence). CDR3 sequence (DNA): TGTGCCAGCAGTCCCCTCCTGGGTAGCGGGAGCGTGGAGACCCAGTACTTC. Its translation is CASSPLLGSGSVETQYF.

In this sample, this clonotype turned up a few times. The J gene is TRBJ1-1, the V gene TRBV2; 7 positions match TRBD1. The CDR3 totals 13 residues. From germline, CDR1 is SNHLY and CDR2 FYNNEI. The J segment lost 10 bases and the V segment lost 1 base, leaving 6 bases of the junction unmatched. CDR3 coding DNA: TGTGCCAGCAGTGAAGGGGAGGGGGCTGTAGCTTTCTTT. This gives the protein CASSEGEGAVAFF.

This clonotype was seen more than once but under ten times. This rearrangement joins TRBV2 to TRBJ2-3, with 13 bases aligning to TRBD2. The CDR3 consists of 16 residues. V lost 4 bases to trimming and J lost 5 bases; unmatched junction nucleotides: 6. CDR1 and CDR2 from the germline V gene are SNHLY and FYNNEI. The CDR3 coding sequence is TGTGCCAGCAGTGCGTTACTAGCGGGAGGGAGAGATACGCAGTATTTT. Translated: CASSALLAGGRDTQYF.

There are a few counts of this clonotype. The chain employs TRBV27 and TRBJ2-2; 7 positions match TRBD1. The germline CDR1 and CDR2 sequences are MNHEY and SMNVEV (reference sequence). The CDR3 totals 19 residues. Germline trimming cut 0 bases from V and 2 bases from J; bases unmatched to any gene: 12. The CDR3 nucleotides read TGTGCCAGCAGTTTATCGGACAGGCCGGGCCCCCTTAACACCGGGGAGCTGTTTTTT. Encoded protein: CASSLSDRPGPLNTGELFF.